Listed here are 10 T cell receptor beta chains from one sample, sequenced in a study of blood T cell repertoires in COVID-19. Produced via immunoSEQ multiplex PCR; TCRdb's table is partial and in-frame only. The data hold 300,000 or so clones, with 65% to 85% observed a single time. The sequencing input was peripheral blood. The source of these receptors is a woman in her forties or fifties with acute or convalescent COVID-19.

This chain connects TRBV9 to TRBJ1-4; 7 bases align to TRBD1. This CDR3 has 15 residues. Trimming cost V 2 bases and J 6 bases; bases outside gene matches: 7. Germline lookup yields CDR1 SGDLS and CDR2 YYNGEE. CDR3 nucleotides: TGTGCCAGCAGCGTCAGAACGGGACAGTATGAAAAACTGTTTTTT. Its protein product is CASSVRTGQYEKLFF.

J is TRBJ2-7 and V is TRBV9; TRBD1 matches at 7 bases. This CDR3 is 17 amino acids long. The V gene end was trimmed by 3 bases and the J gene end by 3 bases; junction bases not matched to a gene: 15. Germline lookup yields CDR1 SGDLS and CDR2 YYNGEE. CDR3 coding DNA: TGTGCCAGCAGCGAAAATATAAAGACAGGGAAAATCTACGAGCAGTACTTC. It specifies CASSENIKTGKIYEQYF.

This clone was counted between two and nine times. In nucleotides, the CDR3 is TGTGCCAGCACCAAACAGGGGAGCTCCTACGAGCAGTACTTC. Translation gives CASTKQGSSYEQYF. The chain joins TRBV27 to TRBJ2-7, with 7 bases lining up with TRBD1. With 7 bases clipped from V and 0 bases from J, the junction kept 6 bases outside the gene matches. Germline V CDR1 and CDR2: MNHEY, SMNVEV (reference sequence). The CDR3 has 14 amino acids.

The rearrangement uses TRBV19 and TRBJ2-1; tentative D call: TRBD2 (7 bases). V lost 1 base, J lost 3 bases, and 13 bases lay in between. The CDR3 runs 16 residues. CDR1 is LNHDA, CDR2 SQIVND, per germline (reference sequence). CDR3 in amino acids: CASSIGRGRGYNEQFF. CDR3 nucleotide sequence: TGTGCCAGTAGTATAGGTAGGGGGAGGGGCTACAATGAGCAGTTCTTC.

The CDR3 DNA reads as TGTGCCAGCAGTTACCCGAGGAGCGGGGGCCCCTACGAGCAGTACTTC. This sequence encodes CASSYPRSGGPYEQYF. J is TRBJ2-7 and V is TRBV6-6; 8 positions match TRBD2. Germline-derived CDR1 and CDR2 are MNHNY and SVGAGI (reference sequence). Unmatched junction bases numbered 8, after V lost 2 bases and J lost 2 bases. The CDR3 runs 16 residues.

The chain couples TRBV3-1 (or the pseudogene TRBV3-2) to TRBJ2-2; 11 positions match TRBD2. Germline V gene data show CDR1 as LGHDT and CDR2 as YNNKEL (reference sequence). The CDR3 extends over 17 amino acids. Losses at the gene ends were 4 bases for V and 7 bases for J; bases not matched to a gene: 11. The CDR3 region is CASSRRALAGGIGELFF. As DNA, the CDR3 is TGTGCCAGCAGCCGAAGGGCCCTAGCGGGGGGTATCGGGGAGCTGTTTTTT.

This chain's CDR3 is CASNLDRGNAAFF. The CDR3 DNA follows: TGTGCCAGCAATCTCGACAGGGGTAATGCAGCTTTCTTT. The genes are TRBV21-1 and TRBJ1-1; TRBD1 is taken as the D call from the table, unchecked against the DNA. TRBV21-1 is assigned pseudogene status. The CDR3 spans 13 residues.

This chain uses TRBV27 with TRBJ2-2; D is perhaps TRBD1 (7 bases). The V end was cut by 5 bases, the J end by 6 bases, with 28 bases between. This CDR3 comprises 19 residues. The germline gives CDR1 MNHEY, CDR2 SMNVEV (reference sequence). This CDR3 reads CASSPRGGRGEGSAGELFF. DNA of the CDR3: TGTGCCAGCAGTCCCAGAGGGGGCAGGGGGGAAGGAAGTGCCGGGGAGCTGTTTTTT.

The V and J genes are TRBV7-9 and TRBJ2-7; 10 bases map to TRBD2. The V gene's germline CDR1 is SEHNR and CDR2 FQNEAQ (reference sequence). Trimming removed 4 bases from V and 3 bases from J; junction bases left unmatched: 6. The CDR3 loop spans 15 amino acids. The CDR3: CASSSGTSEDYEQYF. The CDR3, as DNA: TGTGCCAGCAGCTCAGGGACTAGCGAAGACTACGAGCAGTACTTC.

V gene TRBV2 combines with J gene TRBJ2-7; 7 bases fit TRBD1. Germline loops: CDR1 SNHLY, CDR2 FYNNEI. The CDR3 spans 15 residues. With 6 bases clipped from V and 1 base from J, the junction kept 9 bases outside the gene matches. CDR3 DNA: TGTGCCAGCAGAGGGGGCACAGGGAGATCCTACGAGCAGTACTTC. This encodes CASRGGTGRSYEQYF.